One sample yielded the 32 T cell receptor beta chains listed below, sequenced in a study of response to subunit inactivated influenza vaccine. Via MiXCR, TCRdb re-called the RT-PCR reads, giving one row per CDR3 protein. In the table there are some 500,000 distinct CDR3 sequences, 10% to 15% of which are singletons. The input for sequencing was PBMCs from blood, taken roughly 47 days after vaccination. The source of these receptors is a man aged 45-60 years who received an inactivated influenza vaccine.

The rearrangement uses TRBV15 and TRBJ2-7; D is ambiguous. V lost 0 bases and J lost 1, with 10 bases in between. The CDR3 consists of 15 residues. Germline CDR1 reads LNHNV; CDR2 reads YYDKDF (reference sequence). In DNA, the CDR3 is TGTGCCACCAGCAGAGATAGGAAGCCATCCTACGAGCAGTACTTC. Protein: CATSRDRKPSYEQYF.

The CDR3 coding sequence is TGCAGTGCAACCGGGGGTGCTTATAATTCACCCCTCCACTTT. Amino acids: CSATGGAYNSPLHF. This sequence joins TRBV20-1 and TRBJ1-6; tentatively, D is TRBD1 (5 bases). The germline gives CDR1 DFQATT, CDR2 SNEGSKA (reference sequence). V was shortened by 6 bases and J by 4 bases, with 13 bases between the two germline ends. The CDR3 consists of 14 residues.

On this clonotype: Compared with germline, one end of the junction differs, possibly owing to a read error. The V gene is TRBV5-1, the J gene TRBJ1-1; D gene unclear. CDR3 length: 17 amino acids. The V gene's germline CDR1 is SGHRS and CDR2 YFSETQ. In DNA form, the CDR3 reads TGCGACAGCAGCCCAGGCGTGGGTTTAAGCATGAACACTGAAGCTTTCTTT. It translates to CDSSPGVGLSMNTEAFF.

Only a few counts were recorded for this clonotype. The chain has TRBV27 and TRBJ1-6, with 9 nucleotides matching TRBD1. Germline V gene data show CDR1 as MNHEY and CDR2 as SMNVEV (reference sequence). The CDR3 contains 16 residues. Germline trimming cut 6 bases from V and 5 bases from J; bases unmatched to any gene: 8. CDR3 bases: TGTGCCAGCAGCCCAATGGACAGGGGAAATAATTCACCCCTCCACTTT. This gives the protein CASSPMDRGNNSPLHF.

This clonotype was found many times. This sequence joins TRBV28 and TRBJ2-7; D tentatively reads TRBD1 or TRBD2 (6 bases each). Germline V CDR1 and CDR2: MDHEN, SYDVKM. The CDR3 extends over 17 amino acids. V was pared by 5 bases and J by 1 base, with 21 bases between. The DNA of the CDR3 is TGTGCCAGCAGTCCCCGGGGGCTAGCCAGGGGTTCCTACGAGCAGTACTTC. It specifies CASSPRGLARGSYEQYF.

The chain employs TRBV7-2 and TRBJ2-2; 7 bases line up with TRBD2. Germline V gene sequence: CDR1 SGHTA, CDR2 FQGNSA. V lost 6 bases and J lost 0; bases outside the gene matches: 10. The CDR3 contains 17 residues. Here the CDR3 reads CASRRTSGVANTGELFF. The CDR3 bases are TGTGCCAGCAGACGAACCAGCGGGGTGGCGAACACCGGGGAGCTGTTTTTT.

The table lists this clonotype with a few counts. The chain carries TRBV9 and TRBJ2-5; a possible D gene is TRBD2 (5 bases). CDR1 is SGDLS, CDR2 YYNGEE, per germline. The CDR3 is made up of 17 amino acids. With 0 bases removed from V and 1 base from J, the gap between germline ends came to 16 bases. CDR3 DNA: TGTGCCAGCAGCGTAGGTCCCTTACTAGAACCCCAAGAGACCCAGTACTTC. Amino acid sequence: CASSVGPLLEPQETQYF. The entire variable domain, with the rest obtained from reference TRBV9 and TRBJ2-5, is as follows: DSGVTQTPKHLITATGQRVTLRCSPRSGDLSVYWYQQSLDQGLQFLIQYYNGEERAKGNILERFSAQQFPDLHSELNLSSLELGDSALYFCASSVGPLLEPQETQYFGPGTRLLVL.

This clonotype appeared a few times. V is TRBV20-1 and J is TRBJ2-1; D is possibly TRBD1 (6 bases). The V end was cut by 0 bases, the J end by 7 bases, with 10 bases between. There are 13 residues in the CDR3. Germline V gives CDR1 DFQATT, CDR2 SNEGSKA (reference sequence). The DNA for the CDR3 is TGCAGTGCTAGAGATCTCCAGGGGAATGAGCAGTTCTTC. This encodes CSARDLQGNEQFF.

This clonotype was picked up many times. The rearrangement joins TRBV6-5 to TRBJ2-1; D possibly corresponds to TRBD1 (5 bases). V was shortened by 0 bases and J by 7 bases, with 10 bases between the two germline ends. Per germline, CDR1 MNHEY and CDR2 SVGAGI. The CDR3 loop spans 14 amino acids. This CDR3 is CASSYSKAGNEQFF. DNA of the CDR3: TGTGCCAGCAGTTACTCGAAGGCAGGGAATGAGCAGTTCTTC.

The V gene is TRBV3-1, the J gene TRBJ2-7, with 9 bases that match TRBD1. The germline V gene encodes CDR1 LGHDT and CDR2 YNNKEL (reference sequence). CDR3 size: 15 residues. Unmatched junction bases numbered 8, after V lost 4 bases and J lost 4 bases. The CDR3 is CASSPADRGLYEQYF. CDR3 nucleotide sequence: TGTGCCAGCAGCCCCGCCGACAGGGGGTTGTACGAGCAGTACTTC.

J is TRBJ2-1 and V is TRBV20-1; the match to TRBD1 covers 9 bases. The CDR3 is 13 residues long. Germline V lookup: CDR1 DFQATT, CDR2 SNEGSKA (reference sequence). As DNA, the CDR3 is TGCAGCCTACCAGGGACAGGGAAAAATGAGCAGTTCTTC. Amino acid sequence: CSLPGTGKNEQFF.

There are many counts of this clonotype. The chain uses TRBV7-9 and TRBJ1-2; D perhaps matches TRBD1 (6 bases). Germline V gene sequence: CDR1 SEHNR, CDR2 FQNEAQ (reference sequence). There are 13 residues in the CDR3. The V end lost 5 bases, the J end lost 6 bases, and 13 bases lay between the germline ends. The CDR3 sequence: CASSTGTTNGYTF. Here the CDR3 DNA reads TGTGCCAGCAGCACCGGGACAACCAATGGCTACACCTTC.

This clonotype was picked up a small number of times. This chain connects TRBV7-2 to TRBJ1-4; D is ambiguous. This CDR3 is built from 15 residues. In germline, CDR1 is SGHTA, CDR2 FQGNSA. V was shortened by 5 bases and J by 4 bases, with 14 bases between the two germline ends. This CDR3 is CASSNSRRNNEKLFF. CDR3 sequence (DNA): TGTGCCAGCAGCAACAGCAGGCGTAATAATGAAAAACTGTTTTTT.

There are many counts of this clonotype. The chain is built from TRBV28 and TRBJ2-1; no clear D gene. CDR1 is MDHEN, CDR2 SYDVKM, per germline. This CDR3 has 16 amino acids. V was cut by 6 bases and J by 0 bases, with 15 bases left in between. The CDR3 loop is CASSSYLPNSYNEQFF. The CDR3 nucleotides are TGTGCCAGCAGCTCCTACCTGCCGAACTCCTACAATGAGCAGTTCTTC.

This chain links TRBV5-1 with TRBJ1-3, with D possibly TRBD1 on 5 matching bases. The CDR3 is 16 amino acids. Germline V gene sequence: CDR1 SGHRS, CDR2 YFSETQ. V dropped 0 bases and J dropped 0 bases, with 10 bases sitting between them. The CDR3 region is CASSLVGDLSGNTIYF. As DNA, the CDR3 is TGCGCCAGCAGCTTGGTTGGGGACCTCTCTGGAAACACCATATATTTT.

This clonotype was observed a few times. The chain recombines TRBV11-1 with TRBJ2-2; 8 bases are shared with TRBD1. Germline CDR1 and CDR2: SGHAT and FQDESV (reference sequence). The CDR3 totals 15 residues. V lost 0 bases, J lost 7 bases, and 4 bases stayed unmatched. The chain's CDR3 is CASSLAGQANGELFF. The CDR3, as DNA: TGTGCCAGCAGCTTAGCGGGACAGGCGAACGGGGAGCTGTTTTTT.

This clonotype came up a few times. The V and J genes are TRBV15 and TRBJ2-2; possible D gene TRBD2, 6 bases. Between the trimmed V and J ends, which lost 2 bases and 1 base, there was a span of 11 bases. Germline CDR1 is LNHNV and CDR2 is YYDKDF (reference sequence). The CDR3 consists of 16 residues. CDR3 amino acids: CATSRLLGGNTGELFF. The CDR3 bases are TGTGCCACCAGCAGACTCCTGGGGGGGAACACCGGGGAGCTGTTTTTT.

The chain employs TRBV3-1 and TRBJ2-3; 8 positions agree with TRBD1. V shed 8 bases and J 2 bases; nucleotides not matched to a gene: 21. CDR3 length: 19 residues. Germline loops: CDR1 LGHDT, CDR2 YNNKEL (reference sequence). The CDR3 is CASCTRTGLGPTNTDTQYF. The CDR3 bases are TGTGCCAGCTGTACACGGACAGGGCTTGGCCCTACTAACACAGATACGCAGTATTTT.

This clonotype was observed many times. V usage is TRBV4-3 and J usage is TRBJ2-2; 11 bases match TRBD2. CDR3 length equals 16 residues. Trimming took 4 bases from V and 6 from J; bases not matched to a gene: 7. Germline CDR1 is LGHNA and CDR2 is YSLEER. CDR3 coding DNA: TGCGCCAGCAGCCCTCATTCGACTAGCGGGGCCGGGGAGCTGTTTTTT. Amino acid sequence: CASSPHSTSGAGELFF.

This clonotype was observed a few times. This sequence joins TRBV5-6 and TRBJ1-6; D unclear. The CDR3 has 13 amino acids. Per germline, CDR1 SGHDT and CDR2 YYEEEE. Trimming pared 5 bases from V and 7 bases from J, leaving 10 bases between. This chain's CDR3 is CASSSTRNSPLHF. CDR3 bases: TGTGCCAGCAGTTCGACGCGGAATTCACCCCTCCACTTT.

CDR3 coding DNA: TGTGCCATCAGTGAGTCGACGGTACCTAGCTACGAGCAGTACTTC. Encoded protein: CAISESTVPSYEQYF. The rearrangement uses TRBV10-3 and TRBJ2-7; no clear D. In germline, CDR1 is ENHRY, CDR2 SYGVKD. The CDR3 has 15 amino acids. V was clipped by 0 bases and J by 3 bases, with 12 bases between them.

This clonotype appeared many times. The V and J genes are TRBV18 and TRBJ2-2; D possibly corresponds to TRBD1 (5 bases). Trimming took off 3 bases at V and 1 base at J, with 9 bases between the two ends. CDR3 length: 15 residues. Germline V gene lookup returns CDR1 KGHSH and CDR2 LQKENI. The CDR3 DNA follows: TGTGCCAGCTCACCGGGGCAGCTGAACACCGGGGAGCTGTTTTTT. Translating it yields CASSPGQLNTGELFF. Complete variable domain (other parts from reference TRBV18 and TRBJ2-2): NAGVMQNPRHLVRRRGQEARLRCSPMKGHSHVYWYRQLPEEGLKFMVYLQKENIIDESGMPKERFSAEFPKEGPSILRIQQVVRGDSAAYFCASSPGQLNTGELFFGEGSRLTVL.

The rearrangement uses TRBV20-1 and TRBJ2-5; 8 nucleotides match TRBD1. This CDR3 is 14 amino acids long. Losses at the gene ends were 4 bases for V and 3 bases for J; bases not matched to a gene: 7. In germline, CDR1 is DFQATT, CDR2 SNEGSKA (reference sequence). CDR3 amino acids: CSATLPTGEETQYF. The CDR3 nucleotides read TGCAGTGCTACCCTCCCGACAGGGGAAGAGACCCAGTACTTC.

The rearrangement joins TRBV5-1 to TRBJ2-5; 9 positions match TRBD2. This CDR3 comprises 16 residues. Trimming removed 4 bases from V and 5 bases from J; junction bases left unmatched: 12. Per the germline V gene, CDR1 is SGHRS and CDR2 is YFSETQ. The CDR3 sequence: CASSPGGSGGRETQYF. The DNA for the CDR3 is TGCGCCAGCAGCCCCGGGGGTAGCGGGGGCAGGGAGACCCAGTACTTC.

This clonotype was counted many times. The V gene is TRBV28, the J gene TRBJ1-1; the D is unclear. V gave up 5 bases and J gave up 6 bases, with 10 bases separating them. The germline V gene encodes CDR1 MDHEN and CDR2 SYDVKM. The CDR3 spans 12 residues. The DNA of the CDR3 is TGTGCCAGCAGTAGCCGGCACGCTGAAGCTTTCTTT. It yields the protein CASSSRHAEAFF.

CDR3 amino acids: CSVQNTGELFF. The CDR3 DNA sequence: TGCAGCGTACAGAACACCGGGGAGCTGTTTTTT. V is TRBV29-1 and J is TRBJ2-2, with unresolved D. The CDR3 sequence is 11 residues long. Trimming left V 6 bases short and J 1 base short, with 3 bases between. Germline-derived CDR1 and CDR2 are SQVTM and ANQGSEA.

There are a few counts of this clonotype. V is TRBV11-2 and J is TRBJ2-1; TRBD2 matches at 15 bases. Trimming cost V 4 bases and J 7 bases; bases outside gene matches: 20. The CDR3 covers 21 residues. CDR1 and CDR2 from the germline V gene are SGHAT and FQNNGV. CDR3 bases: TGTGCCAGCAGCTCCCTTGGCCCGGGACTAGCGGGAGGCCCTAGGAGGAATGAGCAGTTCTTC. Amino acids: CASSSLGPGLAGGPRRNEQFF. Full variable domain (rest looked up from reference TRBV11-2 and TRBJ2-1): EAGVAQSPRYKIIEKRQSVAFWCNPISGHATLYWYQQILGQGPKLLIQFQNNGVVDDSQLPKDRFSAERLKGVDSTLKIQPAKLEDSAVYLCASSSLGPGLAGGPRRNEQFFGPGTRLTVL.

Many counts were recorded for this clonotype. V and J are TRBV29-1 and TRBJ1-1, with unresolved D. V lost 5 bases and J 1 base, leaving 11 bases between the germline ends. CDR1 and CDR2 (germline): SQVTM, ANQGSEA. The CDR3 loop spans 13 amino acids. The CDR3 loop is CSVIRATNTEAFF. The CDR3 bases are TGCAGCGTTATAAGGGCCACGAACACTGAAGCTTTCTTT.

This clonotype was detected ten times or more. This chain links TRBV18 with TRBJ2-1; D remains unclear. Germline V lookup: CDR1 KGHSH, CDR2 LQKENI. CDR3 length: 14 residues. V was cut by 4 bases and J by 5 bases, with 12 bases left in between. The CDR3 region has the DNA TGTGCCAGCTCACGGACGGCCAGCAACAATGAGCAGTTCTTC. Protein sequence: CASSRTASNNEQFF.

This clonotype was counted many times. This chain connects TRBV10-3 to TRBJ2-2; D is uncertain. Trimming took 8 bases from V and 2 from J, leaving 6 bases between them. Germline V lookup: CDR1 ENHRY, CDR2 SYGVKD. The CDR3 length is 12 residues. The CDR3 region is CAIFTNTGELFF. The CDR3 coding sequence is TGTGCCATCTTTACTAACACCGGGGAGCTGTTTTTT.

At least ten counts were recorded for this clonotype. This CDR3 reads CASSFTAGLGAFF. In DNA, the CDR3 is TGTGCCAGCAGCTTCACGGCAGGATTAGGAGCTTTCTTT. This chain uses TRBV5-4 with TRBJ1-1; no firm D call. Germline-derived CDR1 and CDR2 are SGHNT and YYREEE (reference sequence). The V gene lost 2 bases and the J gene lost 10 bases, with 15 bases spanning the gap. The CDR3 extends over 13 amino acids.

The V and J genes are TRBV7-9 and TRBJ2-7; no definite D call. The J call may be mistaken, given a closer DNA end match to TRBJ2-1. CDR1 and CDR2 (germline): SEHNR, FQNEAQ (reference sequence). The length of the CDR3 is 12 residues. The CDR3 nucleotides are TGTGCCAGCAGCTTAATGGGGTACGAGCAGTTCTTC. As protein: CASSLMGYEQFF.